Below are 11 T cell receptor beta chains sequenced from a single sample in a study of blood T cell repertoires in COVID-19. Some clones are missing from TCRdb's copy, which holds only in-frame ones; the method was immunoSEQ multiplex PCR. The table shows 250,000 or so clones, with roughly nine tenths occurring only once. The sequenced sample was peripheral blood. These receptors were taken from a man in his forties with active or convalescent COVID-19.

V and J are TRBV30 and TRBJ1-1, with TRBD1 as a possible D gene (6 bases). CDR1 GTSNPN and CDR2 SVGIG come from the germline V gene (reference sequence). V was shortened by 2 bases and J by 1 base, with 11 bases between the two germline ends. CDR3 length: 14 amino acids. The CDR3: CAWSNRVRNTEAFF. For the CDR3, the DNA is TGTGCCTGGAGTAACAGGGTCCGGAACACTGAAGCTTTCTTT.

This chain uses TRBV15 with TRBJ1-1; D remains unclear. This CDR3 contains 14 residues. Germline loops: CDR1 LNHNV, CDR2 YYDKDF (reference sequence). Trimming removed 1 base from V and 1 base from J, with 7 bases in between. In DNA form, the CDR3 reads TGTGCCACCAGCAGAGGCGGGAGGAACACTGAAGCTTTCTTT. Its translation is CATSRGGRNTEAFF.

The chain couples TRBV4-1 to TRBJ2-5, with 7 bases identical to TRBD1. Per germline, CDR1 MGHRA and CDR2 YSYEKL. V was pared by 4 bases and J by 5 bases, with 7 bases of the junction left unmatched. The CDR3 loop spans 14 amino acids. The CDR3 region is CASSLQGMGETQYF. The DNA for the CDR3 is TGCGCCAGCAGCCTACAGGGGATGGGGGAGACCCAGTACTTC.

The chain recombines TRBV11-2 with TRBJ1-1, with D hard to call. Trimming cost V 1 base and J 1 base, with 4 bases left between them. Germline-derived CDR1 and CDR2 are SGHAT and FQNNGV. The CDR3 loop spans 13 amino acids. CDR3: CASSLVENTEAFF. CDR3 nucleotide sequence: TGTGCCAGCAGCTTAGTAGAGAACACTGAAGCTTTCTTT.

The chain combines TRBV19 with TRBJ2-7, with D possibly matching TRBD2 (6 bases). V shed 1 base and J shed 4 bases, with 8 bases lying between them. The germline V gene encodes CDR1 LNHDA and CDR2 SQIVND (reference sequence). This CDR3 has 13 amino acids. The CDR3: CASSIAEGYEQYF. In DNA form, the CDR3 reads TGTGCCAGTAGTATAGCGGAGGGGTACGAGCAGTACTTC.

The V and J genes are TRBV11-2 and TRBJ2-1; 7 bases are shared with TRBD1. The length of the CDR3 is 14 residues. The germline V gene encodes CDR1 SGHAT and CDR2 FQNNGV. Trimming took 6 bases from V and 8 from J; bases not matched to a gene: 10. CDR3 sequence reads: CASRIRGFGDEQFF. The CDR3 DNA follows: TGTGCCAGCAGGATCAGGGGGTTTGGTGATGAGCAGTTCTTC. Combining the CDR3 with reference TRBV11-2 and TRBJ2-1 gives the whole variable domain EAGVAQSPRYKIIEKRQSVAFWCNPISGHATLYWYQQILGQGPKLLIQFQNNGVVDDSQLPKDRFSAERLKGVDSTLKIQPAKLEDSAVYLCASRIRGFGDEQFFGPGTRLTVL.

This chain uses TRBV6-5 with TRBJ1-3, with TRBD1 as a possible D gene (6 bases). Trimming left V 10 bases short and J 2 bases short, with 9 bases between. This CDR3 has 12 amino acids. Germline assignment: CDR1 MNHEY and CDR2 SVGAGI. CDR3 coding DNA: TGTGCCACCTGGGACACTGGAAACACCATATATTTT. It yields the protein CATWDTGNTIYF.

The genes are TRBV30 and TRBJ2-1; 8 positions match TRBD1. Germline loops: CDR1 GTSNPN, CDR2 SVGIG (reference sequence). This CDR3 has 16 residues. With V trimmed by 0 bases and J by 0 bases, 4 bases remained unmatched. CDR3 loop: CAWSVLQGVSYNEQFF. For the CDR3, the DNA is TGTGCCTGGAGTGTACTACAGGGGGTCTCCTACAATGAGCAGTTCTTC.

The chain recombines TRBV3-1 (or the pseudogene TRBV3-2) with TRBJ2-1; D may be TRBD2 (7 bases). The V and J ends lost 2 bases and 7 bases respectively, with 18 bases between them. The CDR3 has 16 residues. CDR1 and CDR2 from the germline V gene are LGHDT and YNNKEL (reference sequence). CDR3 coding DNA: TGTGCCAGCAGCCAATCTAGGAGGGGGGGTTGGAATGAGCAGTTCTTC. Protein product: CASSQSRRGGWNEQFF.

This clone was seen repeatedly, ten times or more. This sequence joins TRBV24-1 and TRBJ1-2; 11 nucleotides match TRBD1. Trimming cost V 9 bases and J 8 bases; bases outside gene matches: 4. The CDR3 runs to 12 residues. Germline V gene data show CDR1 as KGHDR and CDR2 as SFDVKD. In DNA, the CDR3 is TGTGCCACCCAAGGGACAGGGGGGGGCTACACCTTC. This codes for CATQGTGGGYTF.

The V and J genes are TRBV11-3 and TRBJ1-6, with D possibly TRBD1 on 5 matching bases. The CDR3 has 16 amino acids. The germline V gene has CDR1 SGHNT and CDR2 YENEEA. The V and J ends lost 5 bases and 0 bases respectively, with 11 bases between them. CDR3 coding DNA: TGTGCCAGCAGCCATCGGACATTCTCCTATAATTCACCCCTCCACTTT. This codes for CASSHRTFSYNSPLHF.